One T cell receptor beta chain is described in this entry. What it binds is unknown. Germline V gene lookup returns CDR1 MNHEY and CDR2 SVGAGI. There are 13 residues in the CDR3. Trimming took off 5 bases at V and 1 base at J, with 9 bases between the two ends. Everyone in the study who had HIV was treated in the United States. These data belong to a study of long-term antiretroviral therapy in people with HIV. Overall study findings and caveats: Information on adherence, resistance and therapy changes was unavailable. The repertoire was dominated at all time points by clones expanded before ART.

With survey level as its setting, the immunoSEQ assay was v3.0. TCRdb's table, derived via immunoSEQ multiplex PCR, lists solely in-frame clones and lacks some. The sample holds 20,000 to 25,000 clones, 70% to 90% seen once. V usage is TRBV6-5 and J usage is TRBJ2-7, with no clear D. The starting material was unsorted PBMCs, obtained 1.2 years after starting antiretroviral therapy. This TCR came from a man aged 50 to 60 with HIV. The CDR3 DNA reads TGTGCCAGCAGTAAGTACAAATCCTACGAGCAGTACTTC. This gives the protein CASSKYKSYEQYF.